This T cell receptor (beta chain) was obtained from a study of blood T cells in healthy people across ages. Using a J-beta primer mix together with a sample-barcoded 5' primer, a second PCR was run for about 6 to 12 cycles. MiXCR, applied by TCRdb to the 5' RACE reads, yields one record per CDR3 protein. Of 1.8 million or so distinct CDR3 sequences in the sample, approximately 40% were seen once. J lost 0 bases, V lost 3 bases, and 5 bases had no gene match. Germline V gives CDR1 SEHNR, CDR2 FQNEAQ (reference sequence). This CDR3 is built from 17 residues. This clonotype appeared a few times. Its antigen is unidentified. General study results and limits: Aged donors had fewer naive CD4+ cells and lower diversity than long-lived donors. When one million T cells were used, diversity estimates were thought to be underestimates. Samples with more naive T cells showed higher observed beta diversity.

The gene calls are TRBV7-9 and TRBJ2-5; TRBD1 matches at 12 bases. This clonotype was sampled from a human donor in good health. The sequenced material came from blood. CDR3 DNA sequence: TGTGCCAGCAGCTTGGGACAGGGGGCTTCTTACCAAGAGACCCAGTACTTC. Its protein product is CASSLGQGASYQETQYF.